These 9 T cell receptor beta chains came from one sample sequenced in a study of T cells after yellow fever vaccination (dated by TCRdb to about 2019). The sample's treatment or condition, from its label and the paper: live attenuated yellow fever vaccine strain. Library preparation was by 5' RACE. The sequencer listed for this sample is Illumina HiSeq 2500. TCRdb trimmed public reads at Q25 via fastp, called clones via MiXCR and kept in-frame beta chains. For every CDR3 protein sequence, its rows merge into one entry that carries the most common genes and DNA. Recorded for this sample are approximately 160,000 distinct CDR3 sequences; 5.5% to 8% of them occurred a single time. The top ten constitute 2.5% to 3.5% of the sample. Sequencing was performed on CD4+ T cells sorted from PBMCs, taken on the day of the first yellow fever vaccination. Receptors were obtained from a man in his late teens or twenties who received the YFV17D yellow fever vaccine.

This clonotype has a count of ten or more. The DNA for the CDR3 is TGCAGTGTTCCATCGGACGGTTACAATGAGCAGTTCTTC. Residues: CSVPSDGYNEQFF. This chain connects TRBV20-1 to TRBJ2-1; no clear D. CDR3 length equals 13 residues. CDR1 and CDR2 from the germline V gene are DFQATT and SNEGSKA (reference sequence). Trimming removed 7 bases at V and 4 bases at J, with 14 bases between.

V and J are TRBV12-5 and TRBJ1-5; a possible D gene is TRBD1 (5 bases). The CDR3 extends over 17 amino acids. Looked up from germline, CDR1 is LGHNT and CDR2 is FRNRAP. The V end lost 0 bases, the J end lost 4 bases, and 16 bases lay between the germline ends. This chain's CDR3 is CASGLVVGGTPNQPQHF. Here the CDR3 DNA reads TGTGCTAGTGGTTTGGTAGTTGGTGGGACTCCTAATCAGCCCCAGCATTTT.

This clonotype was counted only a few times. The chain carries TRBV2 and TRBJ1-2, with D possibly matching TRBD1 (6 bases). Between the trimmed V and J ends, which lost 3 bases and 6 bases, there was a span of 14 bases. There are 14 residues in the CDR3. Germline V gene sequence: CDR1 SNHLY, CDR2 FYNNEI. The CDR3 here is CASSDVARGNGYTF. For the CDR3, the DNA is TGTGCCAGCAGTGATGTCGCCAGGGGCAATGGCTACACCTTC. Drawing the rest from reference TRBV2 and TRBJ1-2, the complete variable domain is EPEVTQTPSHQVTQMGQEVILRCVPISNHLYFYWYRQILGQKVEFLVSFYNNEISEKSEIFDDQFSVERPDGSNFTLKIRSTKLEDSAMYFCASSDVARGNGYTFGSGTRLTVV.

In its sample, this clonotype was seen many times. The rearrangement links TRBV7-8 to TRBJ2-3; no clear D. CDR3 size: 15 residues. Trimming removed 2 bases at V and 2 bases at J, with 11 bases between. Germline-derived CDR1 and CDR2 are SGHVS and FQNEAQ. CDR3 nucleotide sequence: TGTGCCAGCAGCTTAAAACGGGTTCTCACAGATACGCAGTATTTT. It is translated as CASSLKRVLTDTQYF.

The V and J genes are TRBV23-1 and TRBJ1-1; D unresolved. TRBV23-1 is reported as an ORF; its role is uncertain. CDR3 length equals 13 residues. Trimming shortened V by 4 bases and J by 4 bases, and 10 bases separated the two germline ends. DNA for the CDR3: TGCGCCAGCAGTCGTCGAGGCGTCACTGAAGCTTTCTTT. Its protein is CASSRRGVTEAFF.

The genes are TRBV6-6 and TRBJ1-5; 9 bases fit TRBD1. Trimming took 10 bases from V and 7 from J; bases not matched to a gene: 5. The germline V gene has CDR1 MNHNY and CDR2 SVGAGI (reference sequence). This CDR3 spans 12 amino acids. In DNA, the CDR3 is TGTGCCACAAGGACAGGGGACCAGCCCCAGCATTTT. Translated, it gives CATRTGDQPQHF.

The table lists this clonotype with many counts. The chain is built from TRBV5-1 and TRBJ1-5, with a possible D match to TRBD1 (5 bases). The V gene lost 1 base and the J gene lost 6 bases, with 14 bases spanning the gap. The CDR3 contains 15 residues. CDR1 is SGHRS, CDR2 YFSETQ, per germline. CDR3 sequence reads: CASSLYGGYSQPQHF. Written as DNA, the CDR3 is TGCGCCAGCAGCTTGTATGGGGGATACAGTCAGCCCCAGCATTTT.

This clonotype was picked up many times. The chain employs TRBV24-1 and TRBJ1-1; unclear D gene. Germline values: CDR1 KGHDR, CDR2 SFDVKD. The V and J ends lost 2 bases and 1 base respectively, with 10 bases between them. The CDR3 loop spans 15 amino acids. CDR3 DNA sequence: TGTGCCACCAGTGATTCCGGACGTACGAACACTGAAGCTTTCTTT. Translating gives CATSDSGRTNTEAFF.

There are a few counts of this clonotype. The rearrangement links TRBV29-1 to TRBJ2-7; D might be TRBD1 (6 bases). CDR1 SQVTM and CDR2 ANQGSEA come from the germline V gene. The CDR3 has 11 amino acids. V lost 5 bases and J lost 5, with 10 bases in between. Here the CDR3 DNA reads TGCAGCGTTACCAGGGGACACGAGCAGTACTTC. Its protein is CSVTRGHEQYF.